Following are 20 T cell receptor beta chains from one sample sequenced in a study of T cells in Graves' hyperthyroidism and ophthalmopathy. Amplified TCR beta CDR3 regions came from RNA transcripts. An initial round of RT-PCR targeting the TCR CDR3 relied on the HTBI primer set. TCRdb reprocessed the multiplex PCR reads via MiXCR and lists one record per CDR3 protein. The sample lists around 570,000 distinct CDR3 sequences; 15% to 20% were seen once. Sequencing was carried out using blood. These receptors came from a man in his forties with Graves' ophthalmopathy.

This clonotype has just a few counts. The chain links TRBV4-1 to TRBJ2-5; 11 nucleotides align to TRBD2. Looked up from germline, CDR1 is MGHRA and CDR2 is YSYEKL. The CDR3 is 15 amino acids. After removal of 3 bases from V and 4 bases from J, the junction contained 4 bases not matched to a gene. The DNA of the CDR3 is TGCGCCAGCAGCCACACTAGCGGGAGTGCAGAGACCCAGTACTTC. This gives the protein CASSHTSGSAETQYF.

The chain carries TRBV18 and TRBJ2-3; TRBD2 might be the D (6 bases). V lost 0 bases, J lost 3 bases, and 13 bases lay in between. Germline CDR1 is KGHSH and CDR2 is LQKENI. The CDR3 runs to 16 residues. The CDR3 DNA follows: TGTGCCAGCTCACCACCCGCGGCAGGGAGGACAGATACGCAGTATTTT. Translation gives CASSPPAAGRTDTQYF.

On this clonotype: The junction and the germline gene differ at one end; a read error may be behind it. The gene calls are TRBV24-1 and TRBJ2-1; the D gene is possibly TRBD2 (5 bases). The V gene's germline CDR1 is KGHDR and CDR2 SFDVKD. The CDR3 is made up of 16 amino acids. The CDR3 bases are TGTGCCACCAGCCTCCCCGAGCGGAGCTCCTACAATGACCAGTTCTTC. Its protein is CATSLPERSSYNDQFF.

This clonotype appeared many times. The chain is built from TRBV20-1 and TRBJ2-2; 10 bases align to TRBD2. This CDR3 has 15 residues. V gave up 4 bases and J gave up 5 bases; unmatched junction bases: 7. CDR1 and CDR2 from the germline V gene are DFQATT and SNEGSKA (reference sequence). CDR3 residues: CSANSGRARTGELFF. The CDR3 DNA follows: TGCAGTGCTAACAGCGGGAGGGCCAGGACCGGGGAGCTGTTTTTT.

This chain uses TRBV7-2 with TRBJ1-5; 8 bases fit TRBD1. The CDR3 runs to 15 residues. The J segment lost 4 bases and the V segment lost 6 bases, leaving 8 bases of the junction unmatched. Germline V lookup: CDR1 SGHTA, CDR2 FQGNSA. CDR3 protein: CASRDRARPNQPQHF. As DNA, the CDR3 is TGTGCCAGCAGGGACAGGGCCCGGCCTAATCAGCCCCAGCATTTT.

V usage is TRBV20-1 and J usage is TRBJ2-5; D gene uncertain. Germline assignment: CDR1 DFQATT and CDR2 SNEGSKA (reference sequence). This CDR3 contains 12 residues. Trimming stripped 3 bases from V and 2 bases from J, with 7 bases between. The CDR3 loop reads CSARTYQETQYF. The CDR3 DNA follows: TGCAGTGCTAGGACTTATCAAGAGACCCAGTACTTC.

This clonotype was observed a handful of times. The CDR3 is CSAMRAGGVEKLFF. CDR3 in DNA: TGCAGTGCCATGCGGGCAGGGGGCGTAGAAAAACTGTTTTTT. This rearrangement joins TRBV20-1 to TRBJ1-4; 8 nucleotides align to TRBD1. This CDR3 comprises 14 residues. Germline-derived CDR1 and CDR2 are DFQATT and SNEGSKA (reference sequence). V trimming: 6 bases; J trimming: 8 bases; junction bases outside the gene matches: 11.

The chain joins TRBV30 to TRBJ2-3; D ambiguous. This CDR3 has 12 residues. The germline V gene has CDR1 GTSNPN and CDR2 SVGIG (reference sequence). V lost 0 bases, J lost 4 bases, and 5 bases lay in between. The CDR3 nucleotides are TGTGCCTGGAGTGTTAGCCCAGATACGCAGTATTTT. Its protein product is CAWSVSPDTQYF.

The rearrangement joins TRBV6-1 to TRBJ2-3; no reliable D call. Germline lookup yields CDR1 MNHNS and CDR2 SASEGT. The V gene lost 7 bases and the J gene lost 1 base, with 15 bases spanning the gap. This CDR3 contains 15 residues. The CDR3 DNA sequence: TGTGCCAGCAAAACCACCCCCTCCGGCACAGATACGCAGTATTTT. This encodes CASKTTPSGTDTQYF.

This clonotype was counted ten times or more. The rearrangement links TRBV20-1 to TRBJ2-4, with D possibly TRBD2 on 6 matching bases. In germline, CDR1 is DFQATT, CDR2 SNEGSKA (reference sequence). Between the trimmed V and J ends, which lost 3 bases and 5 bases, there was a span of 11 bases. This CDR3 region has 13 residues. The CDR3 sequence: CSARRRGENIQYF. The CDR3 DNA reads as TGCAGTGCTAGGAGGCGGGGAGAAAACATTCAGTACTTC.

The chain's CDR3 is CASSFGEKNGEQFF. Written as DNA, the CDR3 is TGCGCCAGCAGCTTTGGGGAAAAAAACGGTGAGCAGTTCTTC. The V gene is TRBV5-1, the J gene TRBJ2-1, with D unresolved. The CDR3 is 14 residues long. Germline V gives CDR1 SGHRS, CDR2 YFSETQ. V was trimmed by 2 bases and J by 9 bases, leaving 15 bases between them.

The chain couples TRBV28 to TRBJ2-7; the D gene is possibly TRBD2 (6 bases). V was pared by 5 bases and J by 0 bases, with 17 bases between. Germline loops: CDR1 MDHEN, CDR2 SYDVKM. The CDR3 contains 16 residues. In DNA form, the CDR3 reads TGTGCCAGCAGTCGTCGGGGAGGCAAAAGCTCCTACGAGCAGTACTTC. Translated, it gives CASSRRGGKSSYEQYF.

CDR3 protein: CASSRGGANEQYF. The CDR3 bases are TGTGCCAGCAGCCGAGGGGGCGCAAACGAGCAGTACTTC. The chain joins TRBV27 to TRBJ2-7, with 7 bases fitting TRBD1. CDR1 is MNHEY and CDR2 is SMNVEV in the germline V gene (reference sequence). With 6 bases clipped from V and 5 bases from J, the junction kept 7 bases outside the gene matches. The CDR3 has 13 residues.

This clonotype was found many times. V usage is TRBV11-2 and J usage is TRBJ2-3; D is possibly TRBD1 (6 bases). The CDR3 spans 15 residues. Germline CDR1 is SGHAT and CDR2 is FQNNGV. Trimming removed 5 bases at V and 0 bases at J, with 12 bases between. This CDR3 is CASSQQGTSTDTQYF. Written as DNA, the CDR3 is TGTGCCAGCAGCCAACAGGGTACTAGCACAGATACGCAGTATTTT.

For this clonotype: Being one base from a much bigger clone, this may be a read error. The J gene is TRBJ1-5, the V gene TRBV30; D possibly corresponds to TRBD1 (6 bases). Trimming left V 1 base short and J 2 bases short, with 12 bases between. The germline gives CDR1 GTSNPN, CDR2 SVGIG (reference sequence). CDR3 size: 15 residues. The CDR3: CAWSAGTNRNQPQHF. The CDR3 nucleotides are TGTGCCTGGAGTGCCGGGACAAACCGCAATCAGCCCCAGCATTTT.

The rearrangement joins TRBV19 to TRBJ1-3; possible D gene TRBD1, 6 bases. The germline V gene encodes CDR1 LNHDA and CDR2 SQIVND (reference sequence). The CDR3 runs 16 residues. V lost 7 bases and J lost 0, with 16 bases in between. The CDR3 DNA sequence: TGTGCCAGTATGGGGGCCCGCTCGGACTCTGGAAACACCATATATTTT. It codes for CASMGARSDSGNTIYF.

This clonotype was counted a single time. The V and J genes are TRBV19 and TRBJ2-7; 7 bases map to TRBD1. V trimming: 4 bases; J trimming: 3 bases; junction bases outside the gene matches: 6. The CDR3 totals 14 residues. Germline V gene lookup returns CDR1 LNHDA and CDR2 SQIVND (reference sequence). The DNA for the CDR3 is TGTGCCAGTAGTAAAGGACAGGTGAGCTACGAGCAGTACTTC. It yields the protein CASSKGQVSYEQYF.

The chain is built from TRBV13 and TRBJ1-2; a weak D match, TRBD1 (6 bases). CDR1 and CDR2 from the germline V gene are PRHDT and FYEKMQ (reference sequence). Trimming stripped 5 bases from V and 3 bases from J, with 19 bases between. The length of the CDR3 is 16 residues. CDR3 bases: TGTGCCAGCAGCACCATTCAGGGGAGTATCGACTATGGCTACACCTTC. Encoded protein: CASSTIQGSIDYGYTF.

This clonotype was picked up many times. The V call is TRBV2, the J call TRBJ2-3; tentative D call: TRBD2 (6 bases). The CDR3 is 15 amino acids. The V end lost 1 base, the J end lost 2 bases, and 10 bases lay between the germline ends. The germline V gene encodes CDR1 SNHLY and CDR2 FYNNEI. The CDR3 spells CASSEVTRYTDTQYF. Here the CDR3 DNA reads TGTGCCAGCAGTGAAGTGACTAGGTACACAGATACGCAGTATTTT.

This clonotype was seen a few times. The J gene is TRBJ2-2, the V gene TRBV27; D is undetermined. The CDR3 consists of 16 residues. Germline V gives CDR1 MNHEY, CDR2 SMNVEV (reference sequence). Trimming took 7 bases from V and 6 from J, leaving 21 bases between them. CDR3 protein: CASKLDWTYPAGELFF. CDR3 DNA: TGTGCCAGCAAATTAGATTGGACGTACCCGGCCGGGGAGCTGTTTTTT.